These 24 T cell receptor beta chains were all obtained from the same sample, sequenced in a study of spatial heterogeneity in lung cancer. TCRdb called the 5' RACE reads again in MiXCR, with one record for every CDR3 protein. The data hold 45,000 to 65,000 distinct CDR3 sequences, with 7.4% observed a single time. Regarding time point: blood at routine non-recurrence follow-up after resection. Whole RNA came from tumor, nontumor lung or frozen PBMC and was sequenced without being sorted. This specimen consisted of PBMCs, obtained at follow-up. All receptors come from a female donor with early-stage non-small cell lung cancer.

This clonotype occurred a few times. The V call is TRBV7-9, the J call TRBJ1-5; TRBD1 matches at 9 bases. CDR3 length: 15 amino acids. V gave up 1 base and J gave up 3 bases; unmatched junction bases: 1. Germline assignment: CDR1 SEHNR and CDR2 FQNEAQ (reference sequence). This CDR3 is CASSLGQGVNQPQHF. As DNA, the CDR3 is TGTGCCAGCAGCTTAGGACAGGGGGTCAATCAGCCCCAGCATTTT.

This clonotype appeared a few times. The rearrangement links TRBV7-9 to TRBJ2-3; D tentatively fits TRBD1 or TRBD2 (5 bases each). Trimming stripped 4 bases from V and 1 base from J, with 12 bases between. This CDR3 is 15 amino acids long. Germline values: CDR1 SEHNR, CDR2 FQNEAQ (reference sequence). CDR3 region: CASSSRGSGTDTQYF. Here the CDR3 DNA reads TGTGCCAGCAGCTCCCGGGGCAGCGGCACAGATACGCAGTATTTT.

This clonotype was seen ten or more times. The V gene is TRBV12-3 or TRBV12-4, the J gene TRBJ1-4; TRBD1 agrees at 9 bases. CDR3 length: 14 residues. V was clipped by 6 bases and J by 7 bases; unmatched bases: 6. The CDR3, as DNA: TGTGCCAGCAGCAAGGGACAGGGCTTTGAAAAACTGTTTTTT. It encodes CASSKGQGFEKLFF.

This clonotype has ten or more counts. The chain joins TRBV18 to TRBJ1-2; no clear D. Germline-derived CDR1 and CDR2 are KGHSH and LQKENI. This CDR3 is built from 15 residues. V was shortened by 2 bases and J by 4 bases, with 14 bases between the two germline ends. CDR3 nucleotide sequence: TGTGCCAGCTCACCAATTCCCGAAATCTCCTATGGCTACACCTTC. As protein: CASSPIPEISYGYTF.

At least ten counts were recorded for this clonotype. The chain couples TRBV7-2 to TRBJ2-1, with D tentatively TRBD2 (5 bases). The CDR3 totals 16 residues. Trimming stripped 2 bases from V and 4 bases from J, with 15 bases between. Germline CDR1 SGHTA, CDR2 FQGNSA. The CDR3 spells CASSLKSGAEYNEQFF. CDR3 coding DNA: TGTGCCAGCAGCTTAAAAAGCGGAGCGGAGTACAATGAGCAGTTCTTC.

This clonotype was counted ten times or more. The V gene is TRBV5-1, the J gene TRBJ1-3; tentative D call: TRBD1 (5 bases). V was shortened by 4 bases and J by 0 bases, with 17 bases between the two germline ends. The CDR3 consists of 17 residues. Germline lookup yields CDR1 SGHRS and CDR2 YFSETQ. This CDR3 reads CASSRGGRGPSGNTIYF. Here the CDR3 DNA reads TGCGCCAGCAGCCGCGGGGGACGGGGACCCTCTGGAAACACCATATATTTT.

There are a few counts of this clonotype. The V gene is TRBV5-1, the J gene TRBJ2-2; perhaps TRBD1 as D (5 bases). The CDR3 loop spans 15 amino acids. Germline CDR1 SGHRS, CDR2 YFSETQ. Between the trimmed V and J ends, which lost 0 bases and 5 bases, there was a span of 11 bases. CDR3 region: CASSLGRAQTGELFF. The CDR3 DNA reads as TGCGCCAGCAGCTTGGGCAGGGCCCAAACCGGGGAGCTGTTTTTT.

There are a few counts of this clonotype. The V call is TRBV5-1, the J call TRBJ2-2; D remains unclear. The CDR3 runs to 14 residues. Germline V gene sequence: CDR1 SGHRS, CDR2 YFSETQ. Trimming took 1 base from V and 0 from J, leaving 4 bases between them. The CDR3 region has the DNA TGCGCCAGCAGCTTGACAGCGAACACCGGGGAGCTGTTTTTT. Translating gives CASSLTANTGELFF.

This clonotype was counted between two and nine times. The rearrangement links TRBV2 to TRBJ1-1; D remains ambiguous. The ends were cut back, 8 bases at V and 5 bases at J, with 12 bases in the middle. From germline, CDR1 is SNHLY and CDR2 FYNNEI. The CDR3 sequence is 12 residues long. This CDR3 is CASYRVKTEAFF. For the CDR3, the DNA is TGTGCCAGCTACCGAGTAAAGACTGAAGCTTTCTTT.

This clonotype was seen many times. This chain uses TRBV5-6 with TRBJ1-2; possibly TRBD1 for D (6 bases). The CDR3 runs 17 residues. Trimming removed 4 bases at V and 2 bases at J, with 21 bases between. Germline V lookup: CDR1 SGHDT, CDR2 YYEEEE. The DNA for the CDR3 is TGTGCCAGCAGCCCGAGACAGGATTCGGGGTCGAACTATGGCTACACCTTC. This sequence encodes CASSPRQDSGSNYGYTF. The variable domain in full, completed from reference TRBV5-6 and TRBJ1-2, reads DAGVTQSPTHLIKTRGQQVTLRCSPKSGHDTVSWYQQALGQGPQFIFQYYEEEERQRGNFPDRFSGHQFPNYSSELNVNALLLGDSALYLCASSPRQDSGSNYGYTFGSGTRLTVV.

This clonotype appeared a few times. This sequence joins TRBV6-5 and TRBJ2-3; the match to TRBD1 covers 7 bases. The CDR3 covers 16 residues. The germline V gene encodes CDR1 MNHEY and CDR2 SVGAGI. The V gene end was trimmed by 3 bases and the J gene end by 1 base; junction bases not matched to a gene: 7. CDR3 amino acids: CASSYRTGWGTDTQYF. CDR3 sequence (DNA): TGTGCCAGCAGTTATCGGACAGGTTGGGGCACAGATACGCAGTATTTT.

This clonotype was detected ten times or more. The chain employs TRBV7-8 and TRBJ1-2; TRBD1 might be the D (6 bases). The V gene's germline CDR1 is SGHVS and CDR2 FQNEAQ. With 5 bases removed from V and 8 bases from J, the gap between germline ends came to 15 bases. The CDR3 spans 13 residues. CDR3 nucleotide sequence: TGTGCCAGCAGCATGGACAGACGGTTAGGCTACACCTTC. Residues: CASSMDRRLGYTF.

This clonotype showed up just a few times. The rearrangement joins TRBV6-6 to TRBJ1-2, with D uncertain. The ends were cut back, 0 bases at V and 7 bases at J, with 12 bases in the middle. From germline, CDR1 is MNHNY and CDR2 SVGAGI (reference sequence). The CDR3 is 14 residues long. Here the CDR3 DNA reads TGTGCCAGCAGTTACTCGTCCAGGCTGAGTGGCTACACCTTC. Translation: CASSYSSRLSGYTF.

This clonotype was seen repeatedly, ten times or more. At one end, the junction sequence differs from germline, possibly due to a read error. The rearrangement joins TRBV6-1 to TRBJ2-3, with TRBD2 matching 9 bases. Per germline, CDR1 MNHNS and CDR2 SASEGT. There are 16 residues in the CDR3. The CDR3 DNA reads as TGTGCCAGCAGTGAAGCCGGCAGGGGAGGAGCGGGGGGCGAGCATTTT. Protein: CASSEAGRGGAGGEHF.

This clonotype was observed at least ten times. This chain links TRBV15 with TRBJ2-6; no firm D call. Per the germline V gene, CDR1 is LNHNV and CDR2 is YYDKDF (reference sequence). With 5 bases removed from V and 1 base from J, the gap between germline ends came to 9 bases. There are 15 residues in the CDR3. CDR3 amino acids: CATSPRVSGANVLTF. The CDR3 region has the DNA TGTGCCACCAGCCCCCGGGTTTCTGGGGCCAACGTCCTGACTTTC.

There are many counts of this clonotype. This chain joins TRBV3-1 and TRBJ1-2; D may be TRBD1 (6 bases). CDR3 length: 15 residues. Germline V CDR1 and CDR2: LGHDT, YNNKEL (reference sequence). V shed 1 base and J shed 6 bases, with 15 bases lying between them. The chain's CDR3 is CASSQVLGGAHGYTF. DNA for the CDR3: TGTGCCAGCAGCCAAGTTCTCGGGGGGGCGCATGGCTACACCTTC.

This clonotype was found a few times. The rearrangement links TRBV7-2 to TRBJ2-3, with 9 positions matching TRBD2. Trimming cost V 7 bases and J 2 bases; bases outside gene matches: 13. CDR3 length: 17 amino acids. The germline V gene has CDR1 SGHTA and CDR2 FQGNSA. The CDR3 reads CASTGWGSGGTTDTQYF. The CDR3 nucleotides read TGTGCCAGCACCGGATGGGGTAGCGGGGGCACCACAGATACGCAGTATTTT.

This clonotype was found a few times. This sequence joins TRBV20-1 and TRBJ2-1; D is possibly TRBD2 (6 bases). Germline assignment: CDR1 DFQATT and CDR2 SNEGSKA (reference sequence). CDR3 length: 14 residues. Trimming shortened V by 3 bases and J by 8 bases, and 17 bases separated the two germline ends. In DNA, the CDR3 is TGCAGTGCTAGGTCCCTCTTCCCGGGAGATGAGCAGTTCTTC. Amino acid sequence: CSARSLFPGDEQFF.

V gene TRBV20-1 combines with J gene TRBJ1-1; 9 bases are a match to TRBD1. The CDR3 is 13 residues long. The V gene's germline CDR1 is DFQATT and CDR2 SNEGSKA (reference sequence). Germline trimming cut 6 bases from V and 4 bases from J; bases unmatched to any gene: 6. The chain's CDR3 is CSALTGGGTEAFF. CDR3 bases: TGCAGTGCATTGACAGGGGGAGGCACTGAAGCTTTCTTT.

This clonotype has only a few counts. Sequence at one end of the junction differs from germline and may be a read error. This CDR3 is CASSLAGVKETQYF. CDR3 in DNA: TGTGCTAGCAGCTTAGCGGGGGTAAAAGAGACCCAGTACTTC. The V call is TRBV7-7, the J call TRBJ2-5; 9 nucleotides align to TRBD2. This CDR3 comprises 14 residues. Germline CDR1 and CDR2: SSHAT and FNYEAQ (reference sequence).

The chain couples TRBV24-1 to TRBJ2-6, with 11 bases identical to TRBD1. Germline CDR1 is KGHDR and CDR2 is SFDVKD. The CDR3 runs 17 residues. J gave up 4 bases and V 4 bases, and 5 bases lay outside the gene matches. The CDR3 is CATSDAGQGAGANVLTF. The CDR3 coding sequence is TGTGCCACCAGTGACGCCGGACAGGGGGCCGGGGCCAACGTCCTGACTTTC.

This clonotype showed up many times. The CDR3 loop is CASSLLLGGEQFF. The CDR3 nucleotides are TGTGCCAGCAGCCTACTCCTGGGCGGTGAGCAGTTCTTC. The chain couples TRBV11-2 to TRBJ2-1; the D is unclear. CDR1 and CDR2 from the germline V gene are SGHAT and FQNNGV. V lost 5 bases and J lost 9, with 14 bases in between. The CDR3 covers 13 residues.

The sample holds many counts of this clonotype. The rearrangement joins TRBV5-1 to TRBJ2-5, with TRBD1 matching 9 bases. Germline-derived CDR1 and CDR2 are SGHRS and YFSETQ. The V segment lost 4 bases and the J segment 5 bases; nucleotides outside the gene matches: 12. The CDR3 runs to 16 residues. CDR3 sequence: CASSLFIGTGRETQYF. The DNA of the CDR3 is TGCGCCAGCAGCCTGTTTATCGGGACAGGGAGGGAGACCCAGTACTTC.

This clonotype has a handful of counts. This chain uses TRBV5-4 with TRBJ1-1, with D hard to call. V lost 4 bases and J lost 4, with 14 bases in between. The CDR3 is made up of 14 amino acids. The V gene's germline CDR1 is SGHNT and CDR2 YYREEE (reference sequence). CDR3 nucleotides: TGTGCCAGCAGCCTAGGACCCTCAGGCACTGAAGCTTTCTTT. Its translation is CASSLGPSGTEAFF.